These 20 T cell receptor beta chains were all obtained from the same sample, sequenced in a study of T cell responses to AZD1222 COVID-19 vaccine. This table comes from immunoSEQ multiplex PCR, and its TCRdb copy is limited to in-frame clones, with some not included. This table holds 150,000 or so clones, around 84% found once. This material consisted of peripheral blood, taken on day 0 of AZD1222 vaccination. These receptors were taken from an adult in good health.

V usage is TRBV27 and J usage is TRBJ1-3, with 8 bases that match TRBD1. With V trimmed by 8 bases and J by 1 base, 4 bases remained unmatched. The CDR3 sequence is 14 residues long. CDR1 MNHEY and CDR2 SMNVEV come from the germline V gene (reference sequence). CDR3 bases: TGTGCCAGCGGTACAGGGGGATCTGGAAACACCATATATTTT. Translated, it gives CASGTGGSGNTIYF.

This chain joins TRBV18 and TRBJ2-3; D possibly matches TRBD1 or TRBD2 (5 bases each). The CDR3 is 14 amino acids. Trimming shortened V by 3 bases and J by 10 bases, and 17 bases separated the two germline ends. Germline CDR1 is KGHSH and CDR2 is LQKENI. The CDR3 reads CASSPTGTQVPQYF. The CDR3 region has the DNA TGTGCCAGCTCACCGACCGGGACCCAAGTTCCGCAGTATTTT.

This clone was found once. The chain couples TRBV3-1 (or the pseudogene TRBV3-2) to TRBJ2-7, with a tentative D call TRBD1 (5 bases). CDR1 LGHDT and CDR2 YNNKEL come from the germline V gene (reference sequence). The CDR3 is 14 amino acids. The germline V and J ends were trimmed by 3 bases and 0 bases, with 9 bases remaining between them. CDR3 sequence: CASSHDRASYEQYF. Written as DNA, the CDR3 is TGTGCCAGCAGCCACGACAGAGCCTCCTACGAGCAGTACTTC.

This chain connects TRBV6-5 to TRBJ2-3; D not certain. Germline V gene lookup returns CDR1 MNHEY and CDR2 SVGAGI. V lost 0 bases and J 0 bases, leaving 10 bases between the germline ends. The CDR3 spans 16 residues. DNA of the CDR3: TGTGCCAGCAGTTACTCGCAGGCCCAGAGCACAGATACGCAGTATTTT. It yields the protein CASSYSQAQSTDTQYF.

This clone has a handful of counts. Other DNA sequences in the sample encode the same CDR3. The chain carries TRBV28 and TRBJ2-7; TRBD2 is a possible D gene (5 bases). V lost 5 bases and J lost 0, with 11 bases in between. Germline V lookup: CDR1 MDHEN, CDR2 SYDVKM. This CDR3 region has 14 residues. The CDR3 spells CASSLMGSSYEQYF. The CDR3 DNA sequence: TGTGCCAGCAGTCTAATGGGGAGCTCCTACGAGCAGTACTTC.

The chain carries TRBV9 and TRBJ1-1; no clear D. Trimming removed 4 bases from V and 0 bases from J, with 10 bases in between. Germline CDR1 is SGDLS and CDR2 is YYNGEE. The CDR3 covers 14 residues. The CDR3: CASSFTDMNTEAFF. Here the CDR3 DNA reads TGTGCCAGCAGCTTTACTGATATGAACACTGAAGCTTTCTTT.

The chain joins TRBV28 to TRBJ1-2, with a weak D call TRBD1 (5 bases). The V gene lost 7 bases and the J gene lost 4 bases, with 10 bases spanning the gap. The CDR3 extends over 12 amino acids. CDR1 is MDHEN and CDR2 is SYDVKM in the germline V gene. The chain's CDR3 is CASTGRGYGYTF. CDR3 in DNA: TGTGCCAGCACTGGGAGGGGCTATGGCTACACCTTC.

The genes are TRBV6-5 and TRBJ1-1; D possibly corresponds to TRBD1 (6 bases). This CDR3 spans 14 amino acids. The ends were cut back, 7 bases at V and 3 bases at J, with 15 bases in the middle. Germline V lookup: CDR1 MNHEY, CDR2 SVGAGI. The CDR3 bases are TGTGCCAGCACTTTACGAGGGGGATACACTGAAGCTTTCTTT. It is translated as CASTLRGGYTEAFF.

The chain has TRBV4-1 and TRBJ1-6; D may be TRBD1 (5 bases). The germline V and J ends were trimmed by 0 bases and 11 bases, with 17 bases remaining between them. Germline CDR1 MGHRA, CDR2 YSYEKL. The CDR3 consists of 16 residues. CDR3 residues: CASSQDLGPLGAPLHF. Here the CDR3 DNA reads TGCGCCAGCAGCCAAGACTTGGGGCCTCTAGGAGCACCCCTCCACTTT.

The V call is TRBV18, the J call TRBJ1-5, with no clear D. This CDR3 is built from 15 residues. V lost 3 bases, J lost 7 bases, and 16 bases lay in between. Germline-derived CDR1 and CDR2 are KGHSH and LQKENI. CDR3 loop: CASSPVAGSTQPQHF. The DNA of the CDR3 is TGTGCCAGCTCACCTGTAGCAGGTTCAACCCAGCCCCAGCATTTT.

In this sample, this clone turned up a few times. V gene TRBV5-1 combines with J gene TRBJ2-1; D not resolved. This CDR3 spans 13 amino acids. V was clipped by 5 bases and J by 3 bases, with 9 bases between them. Germline loops: CDR1 SGHRS, CDR2 YFSETQ. The CDR3 sequence: CASSTDFYNEQFF. The CDR3 coding sequence is TGCGCCAGCAGTACGGATTTCTACAATGAGCAGTTCTTC.

As for this clone: One end of the junction is discordant with germline, which a read error may explain. The chain recombines TRBV7-7 with TRBJ2-5; tentative D call: TRBD2 (5 bases). From germline, CDR1 is SSHAT and CDR2 FNYEAQ (reference sequence). The CDR3 extends over 16 amino acids. CDR3 nucleotides: TGTGCTAGCAGCTTAGAGGTCCTCACAACGGGGGAGACCCAGTACTTC. It yields the protein CASSLEVLTTGETQYF.

The chain carries TRBV12-3 or TRBV12-4 and TRBJ2-1; 7 nucleotides match TRBD1. J gave up 4 bases and V 7 bases, and 4 bases lay outside the gene matches. The CDR3 loop spans 13 amino acids. The CDR3 spells CASNPGGYNEQFF. CDR3 in DNA: TGTGCCAGCAATCCAGGGGGATACAATGAGCAGTTCTTC.

V is TRBV28 and J is TRBJ1-5; D possibly corresponds to TRBD1 (6 bases). The CDR3 runs to 17 residues. Germline CDR1 reads MDHEN; CDR2 reads SYDVKM. V dropped 3 bases and J dropped 9 bases, with 24 bases sitting between them. CDR3 sequence: CASSFALGGAGSRPQHF. CDR3 nucleotides: TGTGCCAGCAGTTTCGCTTTGGGGGGGGCGGGTTCCCGGCCCCAGCATTTT.

This clone was counted only a few times. This rearrangement joins TRBV5-1 to TRBJ1-4; no definite D call. V was clipped by 4 bases and J by 7 bases, with 20 bases between them. The CDR3 totals 16 residues. CDR1 SGHRS and CDR2 YFSETQ come from the germline V gene. CDR3 sequence: CASSLTWEGGTEKLFF. CDR3 DNA: TGCGCCAGCAGCCTCACGTGGGAGGGTGGAACTGAAAAACTGTTTTTT.

This clone was picked up one time. The same CDR3 also results from other DNA sequences found in this sample. The chain employs TRBV6-5 and TRBJ1-5; D gene uncertain. This CDR3 is 13 amino acids long. CDR1 is MNHEY and CDR2 is SVGAGI in the germline V gene. Trimming took 2 bases from V and 2 from J, leaving 4 bases between them. The CDR3 spells CASSYGRNQPQHF. In nucleotides, the CDR3 is TGTGCCAGCAGTTACGGCCGCAATCAGCCCCAGCATTTT.

The chain recombines TRBV2 with TRBJ2-7; maybe TRBD1 (5 bases). V lost 6 bases, J lost 5 bases, and 14 bases lay in between. The length of the CDR3 is 13 residues. CDR1 SNHLY and CDR2 FYNNEI come from the germline V gene. The CDR3 here is CASSLRMGHEQYF. CDR3 DNA sequence: TGTGCCAGCAGCCTCCGGATGGGGCACGAGCAGTACTTC.

This clone was picked up one time. The rearrangement uses TRBV6-5 and TRBJ1-5; 9 bases are a match to TRBD1. Trimming took 6 bases from V and 4 from J; bases not matched to a gene: 4. The CDR3 runs 14 residues. Germline assignment: CDR1 MNHEY and CDR2 SVGAGI. The CDR3 loop reads CASRGTGFNQPQHF. The CDR3 bases are TGTGCCAGCAGGGGGACAGGGTTTAATCAGCCCCAGCATTTT.

This chain joins TRBV24-1 and TRBJ2-2, with 11 bases lining up with TRBD1. This CDR3 has 17 residues. CDR1 is KGHDR and CDR2 is SFDVKD in the germline V gene. V lost 3 bases, J lost 5 bases, and 7 bases stayed unmatched. Here the CDR3 reads CATSDLDRGQRTGELFF. CDR3 coding DNA: TGTGCCACCAGTGATCTGGACAGGGGGCAGAGGACCGGGGAGCTGTTTTTT.

This clone has a handful of counts. The chain has TRBV6-5 and TRBJ2-7; no definite D call. This CDR3 comprises 14 residues. V lost 5 bases, J lost 2 bases, and 13 bases lay in between. CDR1 and CDR2 from the germline V gene are MNHEY and SVGAGI. CDR3: CASSPRLKPYEQYF. Here the CDR3 DNA reads TGTGCCAGCAGTCCCCGTCTCAAGCCCTACGAGCAGTACTTC.